This entry lists 18 T cell receptor beta chains sequenced from one sample in a study of beta chain features in type 1 diabetes. The isolated RNA, all of it, was reverse transcribed, so expressed TCRB transcripts were what got sequenced. The method was immunoSEQ multiplex PCR; TCRdb's version includes in-frame clones alone and lacks a portion of them. The repertoire has around 310,000 clones, 9.5% to 11% of them found once; the top ten carry just over 0.015%. Sequencing was carried out using naive CD4+ T cells from blood. The receptors come from a woman in her thirties in good health.

The chain recombines TRBV19 with TRBJ1-1; D might be TRBD1 (6 bases). The V and J ends lost 7 bases and 4 bases respectively, with 16 bases between them. The CDR3 totals 14 residues. Germline loops: CDR1 LNHDA, CDR2 SQIVND (reference sequence). The CDR3 DNA reads TGTGCCAGTATTCCACAGGGATGGGGCACTGAAGCTTTCTTT. Encoded protein: CASIPQGWGTEAFF.

To note about this clone: Other nucleotide sequences from this sample produce the same CDR3. This rearrangement joins TRBV18 to TRBJ2-5; 7 bases agree with TRBD1. Germline V lookup: CDR1 KGHSH, CDR2 LQKENI. The CDR3 is 14 amino acids. V shed 1 base and J 2 bases; nucleotides not matched to a gene: 1. In nucleotides, the CDR3 is TGTGCCAGCTCACCACAGGGGGCACAAGAGACCCAGTACTTC. Translating gives CASSPQGAQETQYF.

The sample holds a few counts of this clone. The chain carries TRBV7-3 and TRBJ2-3, with 10 bases matching TRBD1. V trimming: 1 base; J trimming: 10 bases; junction bases outside the gene matches: 14. The CDR3 totals 17 residues. CDR1 is SGHTA and CDR2 is FQGTGA in the germline V gene. The CDR3 region has the DNA TGTGCCAGCAGCTTAATAATGTCGGGGACAGGGGCCGCGGCGCAGTATTTT. Translating gives CASSLIMSGTGAAAQYF.

This chain connects TRBV18 to TRBJ1-1; D is perhaps TRBD1 (6 bases). V was shortened by 3 bases and J by 1 base, with 24 bases between the two germline ends. Germline V lookup: CDR1 KGHSH, CDR2 LQKENI. The CDR3 length is 19 residues. Here the CDR3 reads CASSPQKGQVGHGNTEAFF. Here the CDR3 DNA reads TGTGCCAGCTCACCTCAAAAGGGCCAAGTGGGACACGGGAACACTGAAGCTTTCTTT.

This chain links TRBV29-1 with TRBJ2-2, with TRBD1 as a possible D gene (5 bases). Trimming shortened V by 4 bases and J by 7 bases, and 19 bases separated the two germline ends. Germline loops: CDR1 SQVTM, CDR2 ANQGSEA. This CDR3 contains 15 residues. The CDR3 bases are TGCAGCGTTGCGCGCCCAGGGAAGGCTAACGGGGAGCTGTTTTTT. This sequence encodes CSVARPGKANGELFF.

This clone came up a few times. The V call is TRBV29-1, the J call TRBJ2-2, with 9 bases lining up with TRBD1. V shed 3 bases, J shed 2 bases, and the junction held 4 bases outside the gene matches. The CDR3 spans 15 residues. CDR1 is SQVTM, CDR2 ANQGSEA, per germline. The CDR3 nucleotides read TGCAGCGTTGACCGTACAGGGGGCAACACCGGGGAGCTGTTTTTT. This sequence encodes CSVDRTGGNTGELFF.

Remarks on this clone: Its ends do not fully match the called genes, so a read error is possible. The chain links TRBV29-1 to TRBJ1-2; D perhaps matches TRBD1 (6 bases). Germline CDR1 reads SQVTM; CDR2 reads ANQGSEA. The CDR3 covers 15 residues. CDR3 loop: CSIDTAGDGNYGYTF. The CDR3 coding sequence is TGCAGCATTGATACCGCAGGGGACGGTAACTATGGCTACACCTTC.

This clone was seen more than once but under ten times. The chain links TRBV7-2 to TRBJ1-3, with D perhaps matching TRBD1 (5 bases). The CDR3 has 12 residues. Germline-derived CDR1 and CDR2 are SGHTA and FQGNSA. Trimming removed 4 bases at V and 5 bases at J, with 6 bases between. The chain's CDR3 is CASSSDRNTIYF. The CDR3, as DNA: TGTGCCAGCAGCTCGGACAGAAACACCATATATTTT. The full variable domain, its missing parts supplied by reference TRBV7-2 and TRBJ1-3, is GAGVSQSPSNKVTEKGKDVELRCDPISGHTALYWYRQSLGQGLEFLIYFQGNSAPDKSGLPSDRFSAERTGGSVSTLTIQRTQQEDSAVYLCASSSDRNTIYFGEGSWLTVV.

V is TRBV7-2 and J is TRBJ2-6, with D possibly TRBD1 on 6 matching bases. CDR3 length: 16 residues. The germline V gene has CDR1 SGHTA and CDR2 FQGNSA. Trimming took off 4 bases at V and 4 bases at J, with 14 bases between the two ends. This chain's CDR3 is CASSSYRASGANVLTF. The DNA of the CDR3 is TGTGCCAGCAGCTCGTACAGGGCGTCCGGGGCCAACGTCCTGACTTTC.

This clone was counted between two and nine times. The DNA of the CDR3 is TGTGCCAGCAGCCACCTTCTCAGACAGGGGAGATTGGAGACCCAGTACTTC. Its protein product is CASSHLLRQGRLETQYF. The genes are TRBV11-2 and TRBJ2-5; 8 bases are a match to TRBD1. V lost 5 bases to trimming and J lost 5 bases; unmatched junction nucleotides: 16. The germline CDR1 and CDR2 sequences are SGHAT and FQNNGV. CDR3 length: 17 amino acids.

The sample holds a few counts of this clone. The rearrangement links TRBV9 to TRBJ1-1; weak D call: TRBD1 (5 bases). V lost 3 bases, J lost 5 bases, and 11 bases lay in between. This CDR3 has 13 residues. From germline, CDR1 is SGDLS and CDR2 YYNGEE. The chain's CDR3 is CASSGRGGTEAFF. CDR3 sequence (DNA): TGTGCCAGCAGCGGTCGCGGGGGAACTGAAGCTTTCTTT. Complete variable domain (other parts from reference TRBV9 and TRBJ1-1): DSGVTQTPKHLITATGQRVTLRCSPRSGDLSVYWYQQSLDQGLQFLIQYYNGEERAKGNILERFSAQQFPDLHSELNLSSLELGDSALYFCASSGRGGTEAFFGQGTRLTVV.

The table lists this clone with a few counts. The chain links TRBV7-9 to TRBJ2-6, with a weak D call TRBD1 (7 bases). The CDR3 contains 17 residues. Germline-derived CDR1 and CDR2 are SEHNR and FQNEAQ (reference sequence). V gave up 8 bases and J gave up 0 bases, with 17 bases separating them. The CDR3 loop reads CASSASGGSSGANVLTF. The CDR3 DNA follows: TGTGCCAGCTCCGCGTCAGGGGGGTCCTCTGGGGCCAACGTCCTGACTTTC.

The chain joins TRBV11-1 to TRBJ1-3; weak D call: TRBD1 (6 bases). Looked up from germline, CDR1 is SGHAT and CDR2 is FQDESV (reference sequence). V lost 5 bases and J lost 0, with 11 bases in between. CDR3 length: 15 amino acids. The CDR3 nucleotides are TGTGCCAGCAGCCGGGACACCAACTCTGGAAACACCATATATTTT. Translating it yields CASSRDTNSGNTIYF.

CDR3 protein: CASSLDGDSSYNEQFF. DNA of the CDR3: TGCGCCAGCAGCTTGGACGGGGATTCGTCCTACAATGAGCAGTTCTTC. The rearrangement uses TRBV5-1 and TRBJ2-1; tentative D call: TRBD2 (5 bases). Germline-derived CDR1 and CDR2 are SGHRS and YFSETQ. CDR3 length: 16 residues. V was pared by 0 bases and J by 1 base, with 11 bases between.

The chain has TRBV7-3 and TRBJ1-1; maybe TRBD1 (6 bases). This CDR3 has 14 amino acids. V lost 6 bases and J lost 1, with 12 bases in between. The V gene's germline CDR1 is SGHTA and CDR2 FQGTGA. CDR3 nucleotide sequence: TGTGCCAGCAGGGCGGCAGGGGCGAACACTGAAGCTTTCTTT. Protein product: CASRAAGANTEAFF.

The chain uses TRBV7-9 and TRBJ2-6; 8 bases align to TRBD2. Trimming removed 0 bases from V and 2 bases from J; junction bases left unmatched: 3. Per germline, CDR1 SEHNR and CDR2 FQNEAQ (reference sequence). The CDR3 is 17 residues long. The CDR3 region has the DNA TGTGCCAGCAGCTTAGCCTCGGGAGGGGCTGGGGCCAACGTCCTGACTTTC. Protein product: CASSLASGGAGANVLTF.

This chain joins TRBV19 and TRBJ2-1; weak D call: TRBD2 (7 bases). Between the trimmed V and J ends, which lost 5 bases and 1 base, there was a span of 18 bases. The CDR3 is made up of 17 amino acids. Germline lookup yields CDR1 LNHDA and CDR2 SQIVND (reference sequence). CDR3 sequence reads: CASSQREGGPSYNEQFF. CDR3 DNA sequence: TGTGCCAGTAGTCAAAGGGAGGGGGGCCCGTCCTACAATGAGCAGTTCTTC.

This clone has a handful of counts. The chain employs TRBV7-2 and TRBJ2-3, with D hard to call. The germline V gene encodes CDR1 SGHTA and CDR2 FQGNSA. Deletions cut 6 bases from V and 7 bases from J, with 14 bases between. The CDR3 is made up of 13 amino acids. The CDR3 sequence: CASSVQASYTQYF. CDR3 nucleotides: TGTGCCAGCAGTGTTCAGGCGTCATATACGCAGTATTTT.